Each of the 21 T cell receptor beta chains below was sequenced from the same sample in a study of T cell changes during pregnancy in multiple sclerosis. Profiled with immunoSEQ multiplex PCR; TCRdb holds only in-frame clones, not every one. The sample holds more than 35,000 clones, about 94% seen once. Sequenced here: CD4+ T cells from peripheral blood mononuclear cells, sampled in the second trimester of pregnancy. All receptors derive from a female donor with multiple sclerosis, enrolled in a pregnancy study.

The V and J genes are TRBV10-3 and TRBJ1-1; D is uncertain. This CDR3 is 14 amino acids long. V was trimmed by 5 bases and J by 5 bases, leaving 15 bases between them. From germline, CDR1 is ENHRY and CDR2 SYGVKD. This chain's CDR3 is CAISPVPGGTEAFF. In DNA, the CDR3 is TGTGCCATCAGTCCCGTCCCCGGAGGGACTGAAGCTTTCTTT.

This chain connects TRBV5-5 to TRBJ1-4; tentatively, D is TRBD1 (6 bases). V shed 2 bases and J shed 3 bases, with 8 bases lying between them. This CDR3 contains 14 residues. The germline V gene encodes CDR1 SGHKS and CDR2 YYEKEE (reference sequence). The CDR3 DNA reads as TGTGCCAGCAGCTTCCAGGGGCCTAATGAAAAACTGTTTTTT. Protein: CASSFQGPNEKLFF.

V usage is TRBV7-2 and J usage is TRBJ2-7; a weak D match, TRBD2 (5 bases). The germline V gene has CDR1 SGHTA and CDR2 FQGNSA. V was pared by 6 bases and J by 9 bases, with 21 bases between. This CDR3 spans 14 amino acids. Here the CDR3 DNA reads TGTGCCAGCAGTTTTGAGGGATCAAGTGTCGGGCAGTACTTC. Amino acid sequence: CASSFEGSSVGQYF.

The CDR3, as DNA: TGTGCCAGCAGCCTCCAGGGACTAGCGGGAGGAGAGACCCAGTACTTC. This encodes CASSLQGLAGGETQYF. The rearrangement uses TRBV2 and TRBJ2-5, with 15 bases aligning to TRBD2. CDR3 length equals 16 residues. Looked up from germline, CDR1 is SNHLY and CDR2 is FYNNEI. V gave up 6 bases and J gave up 4 bases; unmatched junction bases: 6.

A word on this clone: The junction departs from the called germline gene at one end, perhaps through a read error. This chain uses TRBV18 with TRBJ2-7; TRBD1 agrees at 11 bases. Germline CDR1 reads KGHSH; CDR2 reads LQKENI. This CDR3 is 14 amino acids long. The CDR3 DNA is TGTGCCACCTCACCGGGACAGGGGGCCTACGAGCAGTACTTC. This sequence encodes CATSPGQGAYEQYF.

The chain uses TRBV5-1 and TRBJ2-7; possibly TRBD1 for D (5 bases). The germline CDR1 and CDR2 sequences are SGHRS and YFSETQ. Trimming took off 4 bases at V and 5 bases at J, with 13 bases between the two ends. The CDR3 has 13 residues. CDR3: CASSPHQGHEQYF. The CDR3 DNA is TGCGCCAGCAGCCCCCACCAGGGCCACGAGCAGTACTTC.

The chain links TRBV27 to TRBJ1-2; no firm D call. Trimming removed 7 bases from V and 7 bases from J, with 13 bases in between. Germline V gives CDR1 MNHEY, CDR2 SMNVEV (reference sequence). The CDR3 spans 12 residues. The CDR3, as DNA: TGTGCCAGCAAGGGAATCAGCGGTGGCTACACCTTC. Translating it yields CASKGISGGYTF.

The rearrangement uses TRBV4-1 and TRBJ1-2; tentative D call: TRBD1 (6 bases). Looked up from germline, CDR1 is MGHRA and CDR2 is YSYEKL. Trimming left V 8 bases short and J 5 bases short, with 21 bases between. This CDR3 has 15 residues. CDR3 protein: CASSTRGGRYYGYTF. CDR3 sequence (DNA): TGCGCCAGCTCCACAAGGGGGGGGCGGTATTATGGCTACACCTTC.

The V gene is TRBV7-2, the J gene TRBJ2-1, with 11 bases aligning to TRBD2. Germline CDR1 is SGHTA and CDR2 is FQGNSA. The ends lost 3 bases at V and 4 bases at J; junction bases unmatched: 5. The CDR3 is 16 residues long. The CDR3 sequence is CASSLSGTSGYNEQFF. In nucleotides, the CDR3 is TGTGCCAGCAGCTTGTCCGGGACTAGCGGATACAATGAGCAGTTCTTC.

J is TRBJ1-2 and V is TRBV5-1; 7 bases match TRBD1. CDR1 is SGHRS, CDR2 YFSETQ, per germline. This CDR3 is built from 13 residues. Trimming cost V 2 bases and J 6 bases; bases outside gene matches: 4. CDR3 sequence (DNA): TGCGCCAGCAGCTTCGGGACAGATAATGGCTACACCTTC. Protein product: CASSFGTDNGYTF.

V gene TRBV9 combines with J gene TRBJ2-3, with D maybe TRBD2 (7 bases). This CDR3 contains 14 residues. Deletions cut 0 bases from V and 5 bases from J, with 10 bases between. Germline CDR1 SGDLS, CDR2 YYNGEE. For the CDR3, the DNA is TGTGCCAGCAGCGTAGCGGGGGGCCAAGATACGCAGTATTTT. Its protein is CASSVAGGQDTQYF.

V gene TRBV6-5 combines with J gene TRBJ2-3, with no clear D. The V gene's germline CDR1 is MNHEY and CDR2 SVGAGI. The V end was cut by 6 bases, the J end by 4 bases, with 8 bases between. The CDR3 length is 12 residues. The CDR3 loop reads CASRSPADTQYF. The CDR3 nucleotides read TGTGCCAGCAGGTCGCCGGCAGATACGCAGTATTTT.

The CDR3 here is CASSLQGAGGYTF. As DNA, the CDR3 is TGTGCCAGCAGTCTACAGGGGGCGGGAGGCTACACCTTC. The rearrangement joins TRBV5-4 to TRBJ1-2; 9 bases align to TRBD1. The CDR3 is 13 residues long. Per germline, CDR1 SGHNT and CDR2 YYREEE (reference sequence). With V trimmed by 5 bases and J by 8 bases, 7 bases remained unmatched.

The chain recombines TRBV9 with TRBJ2-3, with 8 bases that match TRBD1. J gave up 0 bases and V 2 bases, and 5 bases lay outside the gene matches. Germline-derived CDR1 and CDR2 are SGDLS and YYNGEE. This CDR3 region has 16 residues. The CDR3 region is CASSVDRGSSTDTQYF. Here the CDR3 DNA reads TGTGCCAGCAGCGTCGACAGGGGTTCGAGCACAGATACGCAGTATTTT.

This clone was found once. The CDR3 DNA sequence: TGTGCCAGCAGCTTAGCGGGAGGAGAGACCCAGTACTTC. Translating gives CASSLAGGETQYF. The V and J genes are TRBV7-9 and TRBJ2-5; D might be TRBD2 (6 bases). The CDR3 has 13 residues. Between the trimmed V and J ends, which lost 0 bases and 4 bases, there was a span of 6 bases. Looked up from germline, CDR1 is SEHNR and CDR2 is FQNEAQ (reference sequence).

The genes are TRBV9 and TRBJ2-3; TRBD2 matches 13 bases. V gave up 0 bases and J gave up 3 bases; unmatched junction bases: 10. Germline-derived CDR1 and CDR2 are SGDLS and YYNGEE. The CDR3 is 19 amino acids. The CDR3 protein is CASSVGLAGGLRRTDTQYF. For the CDR3, the DNA is TGTGCCAGCAGCGTAGGACTAGCGGGGGGCCTACGAAGGACAGATACGCAGTATTTT.

This rearrangement joins TRBV5-1 to TRBJ1-4; 9 positions agree with TRBD1. This CDR3 has 16 residues. From germline, CDR1 is SGHRS and CDR2 YFSETQ. Losses at the gene ends were 1 base for V and 7 bases for J; bases not matched to a gene: 8. DNA for the CDR3: TGCGCCAGCAGCTTGACCCCCGGGACAGGGCGTGAAAAACTGTTTTTT. Its translation is CASSLTPGTGREKLFF. Drawing the rest from reference TRBV5-1 and TRBJ1-4, the complete variable domain is KAGVTQTPRYLIKTRGQQVTLSCSPISGHRSVSWYQQTPGQGLQFLFEYFSETQRNKGNFPGRFSGRQFSNSRSEMNVSTLELGDSALYLCASSLTPGTGREKLFFGSGTQLSVL.

The rearrangement joins TRBV5-1 to TRBJ2-7; a possible D gene is TRBD2 (6 bases). The CDR3 extends over 14 amino acids. CDR1 is SGHRS, CDR2 YFSETQ, per germline. Trimming stripped 1 base from V and 2 bases from J, with 10 bases between. The CDR3 DNA sequence: TGCGCCAGCAGCTTGAGCGGGTTGGCCTACGAGCAGTACTTC. It is translated as CASSLSGLAYEQYF.

The J gene is TRBJ1-4, the V gene TRBV9, with TRBD1 matching over 7 bases. V shed 1 base and J 4 bases; nucleotides not matched to a gene: 7. Germline loops: CDR1 SGDLS, CDR2 YYNGEE. There are 16 residues in the CDR3. The CDR3: CASSVSLGQHNEKLFF. CDR3 sequence (DNA): TGTGCCAGCAGCGTATCTTTGGGACAGCATAATGAAAAACTGTTTTTT. Using reference TRBV9 and TRBJ1-4 for the parts outside the CDR3, the full variable domain is DSGVTQTPKHLITATGQRVTLRCSPRSGDLSVYWYQQSLDQGLQFLIQYYNGEERAKGNILERFSAQQFPDLHSELNLSSLELGDSALYFCASSVSLGQHNEKLFFGSGTQLSVL.

This CDR3 is CASSPQAGGFYEQYF. CDR3 in DNA: TGCGCCAGCAGCCCGCAGGCGGGAGGGTTTTACGAGCAGTACTTC. This chain uses TRBV4-1 with TRBJ2-7; 9 bases agree with TRBD2. The germline CDR1 and CDR2 sequences are MGHRA and YSYEKL. V trimming: 4 bases; J trimming: 4 bases; junction bases outside the gene matches: 8. The CDR3 covers 15 residues.

The CDR3 sequence: CASRVLGPPDEQFF. In DNA form, the CDR3 reads TGTGCCAGCAGAGTACTAGGCCCTCCCGATGAGCAGTTCTTC. The V call is TRBV6-1, the J call TRBJ2-1; weak D call: TRBD2 (5 bases). This CDR3 is built from 14 residues. Germline CDR1 is MNHNS and CDR2 is SASEGT. The ends were cut back, 6 bases at V and 8 bases at J, with 17 bases in the middle.